This T cell receptor (beta chain) is drawn from a study of T cell responses to AZD1222 COVID-19 vaccine. Study observations and caveats: Baseline testing showed seropositivity in only six or seven AZD1222 recipients. Spike-specific TCR breadth and depth grew following two AZD1222 doses. There were mostly white British donors and more females than males, and clonal diversity was possibly underestimated.

The table came from immunoSEQ multiplex PCR; TCRdb's copy has only in-frame clones and leaves some out. The sample lists tens of thousands of clones, around 78% seen once, with around a quarter in the top ten. The V end lost 4 bases, the J end lost 5 bases, and 15 bases lay between the germline ends. Germline CDR1 is MGHRA and CDR2 is YSYEKL. CDR3 size: 15 residues. On this clone: The antigen remains unidentified.

J is TRBJ2-1 and V is TRBV4-1, with a possible D match to TRBD1 (6 bases). The source is an adult who received the AZD1222 COVID-19 vaccine. The specimen comprised peripheral blood, sampled 28 days after the second AZD1222 dose. The CDR3 here is CASSLGGVRDNEQFF. CDR3 DNA sequence: TGCGCCAGCAGCCTAGGGGGAGTAAGGGACAATGAGCAGTTCTTC.